The 27 T cell receptor beta chains below were found in one sample sequenced in a study of CD8+ T cells in alopecia areata. RNA, once extracted, was reverse transcribed into cDNA for use as the sequencing template. Clones were sequenced by immunoSEQ multiplex PCR, and TCRdb holds only the in-frame ones, with some missing. This sample yields 150,000 to 250,000 clones, of which 58% are seen a single time; about 5% belongs to the top ten. Treatment here: oral pan-JAK inhibitor, 5-10 mg twice daily. This material consisted of CD4+ T cells sorted from blood, taken at week 24, from a patient treated with tofacitinib. The source is a human donor with alopecia areata.

This clone was seen at least ten times. The genes are TRBV7-2 and TRBJ1-4, with D perhaps TRBD1 (6 bases). V dropped 0 bases and J dropped 5 bases, with 13 bases sitting between them. This CDR3 is 16 amino acids long. Germline CDR1 is SGHTA and CDR2 is FQGNSA. The CDR3 protein is CASSLAYGGMNEKLFF. CDR3 in DNA: TGTGCCAGCAGCTTAGCGTACGGGGGCATGAATGAAAAACTGTTTTTT.

This chain uses TRBV9 with TRBJ2-5, with D perhaps TRBD1 (6 bases). This CDR3 is built from 14 residues. The V gene's germline CDR1 is SGDLS and CDR2 YYNGEE. The V and J ends lost 4 bases and 3 bases respectively, with 13 bases between them. CDR3 protein: CASSRGNREETQYF. CDR3 nucleotides: TGTGCCAGCAGCAGGGGGAACAGGGAAGAGACCCAGTACTTC.

The rearrangement uses TRBV6-5 and TRBJ1-1, with 7 bases identical to TRBD1. The length of the CDR3 is 12 residues. In germline, CDR1 is MNHEY, CDR2 SVGAGI. V was pared by 11 bases and J by 6 bases, with 9 bases of the junction left unmatched. CDR3 bases: TGTGCCGTTCGACAGGGCGGGTCTGAAGCTTTCTTT. Its protein product is CAVRQGGSEAFF.

A few counts support this clone. The V and J genes are TRBV10-3 and TRBJ2-1; TRBD1 matches 9 bases. Germline V lookup: CDR1 ENHRY, CDR2 SYGVKD. The CDR3 extends over 14 amino acids. The ends lost 7 bases at V and 5 bases at J; junction bases unmatched: 6. CDR3: CAITEGQGNNEQFF. CDR3 nucleotides: TGTGCCATCACCGAGGGACAGGGAAACAATGAGCAGTTCTTC.

The chain recombines TRBV10-3 with TRBJ2-1; TRBD2 is a possible D gene (6 bases). Looked up from germline, CDR1 is ENHRY and CDR2 is SYGVKD. The V gene lost 5 bases and the J gene lost 4 bases, with 9 bases spanning the gap. The CDR3 is 13 amino acids. CDR3 sequence reads: CAISTGGYNEQFF. Here the CDR3 DNA reads TGTGCCATCAGTACCGGGGGATACAATGAGCAGTTCTTC.

The chain employs TRBV23-1 and TRBJ2-5; 10 bases agree with TRBD1. TRBV23-1 is labeled an ORF, and its function is uncertain. V gave up 7 bases and J gave up 5 bases; unmatched junction bases: 4. The CDR3 covers 13 residues. The CDR3 nucleotides read TGCGCCAGCACCGGACAGGGGGGCGAGACCCAGTACTTC. It specifies CASTGQGGETQYF.

In the case of this clone: The sample holds other DNA sequences that translate to the same CDR3. This sequence joins TRBV30 and TRBJ1-2; D remains ambiguous. Germline lookup yields CDR1 GTSNPN and CDR2 SVGIG (reference sequence). V lost 4 bases, J lost 2 bases, and 5 bases lay in between. The length of the CDR3 is 11 residues. CDR3: CAWTENYGYTF. The CDR3 DNA sequence: TGTGCCTGGACAGAGAACTATGGCTACACCTTC.

About this clone: Just one base apart from a much larger clone, this may be a read error. V and J are TRBV2 and TRBJ2-7; D not certain. Between the trimmed V and J ends, which lost 6 bases and 2 bases, there was a span of 5 bases. The length of the CDR3 is 11 residues. Germline-derived CDR1 and CDR2 are SNHLY and FYNNEI. CDR3 in DNA: TGTGCCAGCAGCCCCGCCTACGAGCAGTACTTC. Its protein is CASSPAYEQYF.

The chain couples TRBV5-1 to TRBJ2-1, with 8 positions matching TRBD2. The length of the CDR3 is 16 residues. Germline CDR1 and CDR2: SGHRS and YFSETQ. V lost 5 bases, J lost 7 bases, and 14 bases stayed unmatched. CDR3 in amino acids: CASSFSSREGGNEQFF. Here the CDR3 DNA reads TGCGCCAGCAGTTTTTCTAGCCGGGAGGGCGGGAATGAGCAGTTCTTC.

This clone came up a few times. The rearrangement joins TRBV5-5 to TRBJ2-3, with D unclear. Germline V CDR1 and CDR2: SGHKS, YYEKEE (reference sequence). V was trimmed by 7 bases and J by 6 bases, leaving 18 bases between them. This CDR3 has 14 amino acids. The CDR3 sequence: CASYNRGPSDTQYF. The CDR3 DNA follows: TGTGCCAGCTACAACCGTGGGCCCTCGGATACGCAGTATTTT.

The sample holds a few counts of this clone. V usage is TRBV28 and J usage is TRBJ2-7, with unresolved D. The V end lost 5 bases, the J end lost 6 bases, and 8 bases lay between the germline ends. The CDR3 sequence is 11 residues long. Germline V gene lookup returns CDR1 MDHEN and CDR2 SYDVKM. CDR3 in DNA: TGTGCCAGCAGTCCCCGCGCCGAGCAGTACTTC. Translated: CASSPRAEQYF.

The V gene is TRBV2, the J gene TRBJ2-3, with a weak D call TRBD1 (5 bases). Trimming stripped 3 bases from V and 5 bases from J, with 15 bases between. In germline, CDR1 is SNHLY, CDR2 FYNNEI. The CDR3 has 15 amino acids. CDR3 residues: CASSEGRADGDTQYF. CDR3 nucleotide sequence: TGTGCCAGCAGTGAGGGCAGGGCTGATGGAGATACGCAGTATTTT.

Concerning this clone itself: A far larger clone is only one base removed, so a read error is likely. This specimen includes other DNA sequences encoding the same CDR3. The chain employs TRBV7-3 and TRBJ1-1; D gene unclear. Germline V gene sequence: CDR1 SGHTA, CDR2 FQGTGA. The CDR3 is 13 amino acids. Trimming took 2 bases from V and 1 from J, leaving 5 bases between them. As DNA, the CDR3 is TGTGCCAGCAGCTTAGAGGGGAACACTGAAGCTTTCTTT. Protein product: CASSLEGNTEAFF.

CDR3 amino acids: CSVSGTGGPWDGYTF. For the CDR3, the DNA is TGCAGCGTTTCTGGGACAGGGGGCCCCTGGGATGGCTACACCTTC. This chain connects TRBV29-1 to TRBJ1-2, with 12 bases identical to TRBD1. This CDR3 is 15 amino acids long. The ends lost 5 bases at V and 6 bases at J; junction bases unmatched: 10. CDR1 is SQVTM and CDR2 is ANQGSEA in the germline V gene.

The chain joins TRBV4-1 to TRBJ1-5; D unclear. CDR1 and CDR2 from the germline V gene are MGHRA and YSYEKL. This CDR3 has 15 amino acids. V lost 0 bases to trimming and J lost 2 bases, with 8 bases between them. The CDR3 sequence: CASSQDTRGNQPQHF. In nucleotides, the CDR3 is TGCGCCAGCAGCCAAGATACCAGAGGCAATCAGCCCCAGCATTTT.

The rearrangement links TRBV27 to TRBJ2-1, with TRBD1 as a possible D gene (6 bases). The germline gives CDR1 MNHEY, CDR2 SMNVEV (reference sequence). The V and J ends lost 1 base and 10 bases respectively, with 17 bases between them. The CDR3 sequence is 15 residues long. This CDR3 reads CASSLLRSGAGEQFF. The CDR3 DNA follows: TGTGCCAGCAGTTTATTGCGGTCAGGGGCAGGGGAGCAGTTCTTC.

The V gene is TRBV9, the J gene TRBJ2-5; D gene unclear. This CDR3 has 8 residues. Trimming removed 6 bases from V and 11 bases from J, with 5 bases in between. Germline values: CDR1 SGDLS, CDR2 YYNGEE. The CDR3 loop reads CASTPQYF. Written as DNA, the CDR3 is TGTGCCAGCACCCCGCAGTACTTC.

V is TRBV7-3 and J is TRBJ2-3, with 7 bases lining up with TRBD2. The CDR3 extends over 14 amino acids. With 5 bases clipped from V and 0 bases from J, the junction kept 2 bases outside the gene matches. CDR1 and CDR2 (germline): SGHTA, FQGTGA. CDR3 loop: CASSRAGSTDTQYF. CDR3 DNA: TGTGCCAGCAGCCGAGCGGGGAGCACAGATACGCAGTATTTT.

This sequence joins TRBV6-5 and TRBJ2-7; D is unclear. The CDR3 totals 15 residues. Trimming pared 2 bases from V and 0 bases from J, leaving 11 bases between. Germline loops: CDR1 MNHEY, CDR2 SVGAGI. CDR3 loop: CASSYLPASSYEQYF. The CDR3 region has the DNA TGTGCCAGCAGTTACCTCCCGGCGAGCTCCTACGAGCAGTACTTC.

This clone occurred a few times. The chain recombines TRBV4-1 with TRBJ2-6; 10 bases match TRBD1. The CDR3 spans 18 residues. Trimming took 6 bases from V and 2 from J; bases not matched to a gene: 10. Germline-derived CDR1 and CDR2 are MGHRA and YSYEKL. The chain's CDR3 is CASRSPGQGSPGANVLTF. CDR3 in DNA: TGCGCCAGCAGAAGCCCGGGACAGGGGAGCCCTGGGGCCAACGTCCTGACTTTC.

This clone was seen a handful of times. This chain uses TRBV5-1 with TRBJ2-5; D gene ambiguous. V shed 1 base and J shed 5 bases, with 9 bases lying between them. Germline CDR1 reads SGHRS; CDR2 reads YFSETQ. There are 13 residues in the CDR3. The CDR3 DNA is TGCGCCAGCAGCTTGAGGGTCGAGGAGACCCAGTACTTC. Translation gives CASSLRVEETQYF.

This clone was detected only a few times. V and J are TRBV7-2 and TRBJ2-5, with D perhaps TRBD2 (5 bases). The V and J ends lost 3 bases and 5 bases respectively, with 10 bases between them. Germline loops: CDR1 SGHTA, CDR2 FQGNSA. The length of the CDR3 is 13 residues. The chain's CDR3 is CASSFSSMETQYF. CDR3 bases: TGTGCCAGCAGCTTTTCTAGCATGGAGACCCAGTACTTC.

This chain connects TRBV5-1 to TRBJ2-1; D is ambiguous. Trimming took off 2 bases at V and 9 bases at J, with 12 bases between the two ends. The CDR3 is 13 residues long. Germline CDR1 and CDR2: SGHRS and YFSETQ. The CDR3 sequence is CASSFNRLVEQFF. The CDR3 coding sequence is TGCGCCAGCAGCTTCAATAGATTGGTTGAGCAGTTCTTC.

The chain's CDR3 is CASSVDPRRAVNYGYTF. The CDR3, as DNA: TGTGCCAGCAGCGTAGATCCTCGAAGGGCAGTCAACTATGGCTACACCTTC. The chain employs TRBV9 and TRBJ1-2; D unclear. The ends were cut back, 0 bases at V and 2 bases at J, with 17 bases in the middle. This CDR3 contains 17 residues. The V gene's germline CDR1 is SGDLS and CDR2 YYNGEE.

The CDR3 protein is CASAAQGEDNEQFF. The CDR3 nucleotides read TGCGCCAGCGCAGCCCAAGGGGAAGACAATGAGCAGTTCTTC. This sequence joins TRBV5-1 and TRBJ2-1, with D possibly TRBD1 on 5 matching bases. Germline assignment: CDR1 SGHRS and CDR2 YFSETQ. There are 14 residues in the CDR3. Trimming removed 7 bases at V and 5 bases at J, with 16 bases between.

This chain links TRBV29-1 with TRBJ2-1; D uncertain. V lost 6 bases, J lost 10 bases, and 19 bases lay in between. This CDR3 contains 13 residues. The germline V gene encodes CDR1 SQVTM and CDR2 ANQGSEA. This CDR3 reads CSVRTARRFEQFF. As DNA, the CDR3 is TGCAGCGTCCGGACCGCACGAAGGTTCGAGCAGTTCTTC.

The chain has TRBV30 and TRBJ2-5; D is perhaps TRBD1 or TRBD2 (5 bases each). Looked up from germline, CDR1 is GTSNPN and CDR2 is SVGIG (reference sequence). Trimming removed 0 bases at V and 5 bases at J, with 10 bases between. The CDR3 has 13 residues. The CDR3 nucleotides read TGTGCCTGGAGTGTCAGGGAGAGGGAGACCCAGTACTTC. It translates to CAWSVRERETQYF.